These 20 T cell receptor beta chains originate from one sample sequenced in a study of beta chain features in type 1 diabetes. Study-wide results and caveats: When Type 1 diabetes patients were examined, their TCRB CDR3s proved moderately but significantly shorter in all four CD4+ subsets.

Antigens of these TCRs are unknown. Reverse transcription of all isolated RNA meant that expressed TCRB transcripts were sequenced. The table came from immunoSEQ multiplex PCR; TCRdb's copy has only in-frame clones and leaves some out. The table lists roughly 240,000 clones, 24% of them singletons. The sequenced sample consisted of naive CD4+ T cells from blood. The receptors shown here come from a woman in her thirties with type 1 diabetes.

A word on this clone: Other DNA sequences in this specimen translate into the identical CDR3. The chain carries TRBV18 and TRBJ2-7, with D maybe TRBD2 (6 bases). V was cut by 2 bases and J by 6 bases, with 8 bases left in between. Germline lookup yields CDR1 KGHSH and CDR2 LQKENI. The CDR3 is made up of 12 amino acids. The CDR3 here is CASSPRGGEQYF. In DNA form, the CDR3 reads TGTGCCAGCTCACCAAGGGGAGGCGAGCAGTACTTC.

CDR3 loop: CASSGLAGNNNEQFF. For the CDR3, the DNA is TGTGCCAGCTCTGGGCTAGCGGGGAATAACAATGAGCAGTTCTTC. This chain uses TRBV18 with TRBJ2-1, with 9 bases identical to TRBD2. The CDR3 has 15 amino acids. Per germline, CDR1 KGHSH and CDR2 LQKENI. With 6 bases clipped from V and 5 bases from J, the junction kept 8 bases outside the gene matches.

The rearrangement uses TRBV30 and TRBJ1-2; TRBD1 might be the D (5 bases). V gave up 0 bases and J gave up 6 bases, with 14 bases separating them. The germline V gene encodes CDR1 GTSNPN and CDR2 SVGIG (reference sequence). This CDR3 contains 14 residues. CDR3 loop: CAWSVQAGLNGYTF. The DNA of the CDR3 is TGTGCCTGGAGTGTACAGGCAGGGCTGAATGGCTACACCTTC. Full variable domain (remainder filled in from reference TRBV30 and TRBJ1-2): SQTIHQWPATLVQPVGSPLSLECTVEGTSNPNLYWYRQAAGRGLQLLFYSVGIGQISSEVPQNLSASRPQDRQFILSSKKLLLSDSGFYLCAWSVQAGLNGYTFGSGTRLTVV.

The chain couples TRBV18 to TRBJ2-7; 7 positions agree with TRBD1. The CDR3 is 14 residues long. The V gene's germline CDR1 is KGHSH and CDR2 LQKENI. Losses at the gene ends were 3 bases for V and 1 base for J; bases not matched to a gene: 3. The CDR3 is CASSPLGQSYEQYF. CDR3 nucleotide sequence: TGTGCCAGCTCACCCCTGGGACAGTCCTACGAGCAGTACTTC.

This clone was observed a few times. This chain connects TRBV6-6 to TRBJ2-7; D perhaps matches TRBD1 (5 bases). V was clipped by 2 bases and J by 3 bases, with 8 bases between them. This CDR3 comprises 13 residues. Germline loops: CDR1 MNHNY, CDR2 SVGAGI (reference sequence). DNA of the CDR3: TGTGCCAGCAGTTACGGGGCCAACTACGAGCAGTACTTC. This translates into CASSYGANYEQYF.

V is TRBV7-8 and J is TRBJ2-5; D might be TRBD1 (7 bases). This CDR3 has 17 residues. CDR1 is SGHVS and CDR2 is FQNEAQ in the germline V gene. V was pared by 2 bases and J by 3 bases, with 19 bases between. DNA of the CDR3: TGTGCCAGCAGCTTAAAATGGGGCGGGACAGCTGAAGAGACCCAGTACTTC. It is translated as CASSLKWGGTAEETQYF.

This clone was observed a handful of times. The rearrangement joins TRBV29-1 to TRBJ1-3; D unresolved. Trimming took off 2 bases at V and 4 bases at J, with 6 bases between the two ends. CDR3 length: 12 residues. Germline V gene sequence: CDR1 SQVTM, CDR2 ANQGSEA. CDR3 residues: CSVEMTGNTIYF. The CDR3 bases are TGCAGCGTTGAAATGACAGGAAACACCATATATTTT.

The DNA of the CDR3 is TGTGCCTGGAGAAACACCGGGAGTTCACCCCTCCACTTT. Amino acids: CAWRNTGSSPLHF. The V call is TRBV30, the J call TRBJ1-6; D remains ambiguous. The germline V gene has CDR1 GTSNPN and CDR2 SVGIG (reference sequence). V was pared by 3 bases and J by 9 bases, with 12 bases between. CDR3 length equals 13 residues.

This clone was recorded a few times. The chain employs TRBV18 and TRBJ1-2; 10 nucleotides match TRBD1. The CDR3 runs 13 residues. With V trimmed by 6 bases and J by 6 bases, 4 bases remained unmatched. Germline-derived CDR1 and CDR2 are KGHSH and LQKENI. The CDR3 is CASSSGTGDGYTF. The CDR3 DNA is TGTGCCAGCTCTTCCGGGACAGGGGATGGCTACACCTTC.

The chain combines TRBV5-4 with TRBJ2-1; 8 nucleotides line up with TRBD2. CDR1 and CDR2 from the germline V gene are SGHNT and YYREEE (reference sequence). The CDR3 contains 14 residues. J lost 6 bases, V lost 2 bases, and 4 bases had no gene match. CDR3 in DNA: TGTGCCAGCAGCTTCCGGACTAGCATCAATGAGCAGTTCTTC. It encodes CASSFRTSINEQFF.

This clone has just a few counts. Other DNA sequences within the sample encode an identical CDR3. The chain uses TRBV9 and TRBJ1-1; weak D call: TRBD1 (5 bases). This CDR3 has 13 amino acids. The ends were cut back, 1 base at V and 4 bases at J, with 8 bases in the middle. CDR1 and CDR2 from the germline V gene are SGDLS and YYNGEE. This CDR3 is CASSVTGGTEAFF. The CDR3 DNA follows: TGTGCCAGCAGCGTAACGGGGGGCACTGAAGCTTTCTTT.

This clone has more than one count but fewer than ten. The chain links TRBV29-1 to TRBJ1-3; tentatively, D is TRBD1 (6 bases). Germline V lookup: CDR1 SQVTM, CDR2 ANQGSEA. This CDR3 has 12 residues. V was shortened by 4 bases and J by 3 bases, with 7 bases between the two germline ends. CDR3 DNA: TGCAGCGTTGTGACAGGTGGAAACACCATATATTTT. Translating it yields CSVVTGGNTIYF.

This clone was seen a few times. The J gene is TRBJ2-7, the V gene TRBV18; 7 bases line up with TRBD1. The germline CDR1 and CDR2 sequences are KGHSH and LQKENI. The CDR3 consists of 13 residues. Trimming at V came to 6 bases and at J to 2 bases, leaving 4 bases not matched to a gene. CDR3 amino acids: CASSGTVPYEQYF. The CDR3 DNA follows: TGTGCCAGCTCCGGGACAGTTCCCTACGAGCAGTACTTC.

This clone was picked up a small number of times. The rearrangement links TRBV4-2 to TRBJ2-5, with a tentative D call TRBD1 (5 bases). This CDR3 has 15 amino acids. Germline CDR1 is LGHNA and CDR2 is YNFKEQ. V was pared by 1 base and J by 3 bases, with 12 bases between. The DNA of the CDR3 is TGTGCCAGCAGCCAAGGAGGCGGCAGGGAAGAGACCCAGTACTTC. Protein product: CASSQGGGREETQYF.

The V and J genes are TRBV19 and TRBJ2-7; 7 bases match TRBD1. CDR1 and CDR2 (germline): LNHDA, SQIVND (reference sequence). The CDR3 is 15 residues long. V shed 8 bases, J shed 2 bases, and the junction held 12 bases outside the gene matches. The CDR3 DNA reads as TGTGCCAGTTCGAACTGGGGGACAGCACCCTACGAGCAGTACTTC. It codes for CASSNWGTAPYEQYF.

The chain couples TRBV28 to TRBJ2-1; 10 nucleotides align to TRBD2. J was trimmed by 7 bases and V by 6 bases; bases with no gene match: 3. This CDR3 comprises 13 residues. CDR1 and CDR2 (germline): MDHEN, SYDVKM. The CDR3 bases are TGTGCCAGCAGCCAGGGACTAGCGAATGAGCAGTTCTTC. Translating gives CASSQGLANEQFF. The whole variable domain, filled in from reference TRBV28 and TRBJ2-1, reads DVKVTQSSRYLVKRTGEKVFLECVQDMDHENMFWYRQDPGLGLRLIYFSYDVKMKEKGDIPEGYSVSREKKERFSLILESASTNQTSMYLCASSQGLANEQFFGPGTRLTVL.

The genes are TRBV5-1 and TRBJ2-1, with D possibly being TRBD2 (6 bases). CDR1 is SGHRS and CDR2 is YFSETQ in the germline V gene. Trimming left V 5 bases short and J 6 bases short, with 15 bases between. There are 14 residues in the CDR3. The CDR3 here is CASRIPTSFNEQFF. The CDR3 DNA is TGCGCCAGCAGGATTCCCACTAGCTTCAATGAGCAGTTCTTC.

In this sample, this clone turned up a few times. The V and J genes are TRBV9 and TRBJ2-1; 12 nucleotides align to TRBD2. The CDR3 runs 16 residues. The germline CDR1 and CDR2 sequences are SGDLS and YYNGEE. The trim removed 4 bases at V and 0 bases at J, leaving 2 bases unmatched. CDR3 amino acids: CASSMTSGSSYNEQFF. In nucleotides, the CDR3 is TGTGCCAGCAGCATGACTAGCGGGAGCTCCTACAATGAGCAGTTCTTC.

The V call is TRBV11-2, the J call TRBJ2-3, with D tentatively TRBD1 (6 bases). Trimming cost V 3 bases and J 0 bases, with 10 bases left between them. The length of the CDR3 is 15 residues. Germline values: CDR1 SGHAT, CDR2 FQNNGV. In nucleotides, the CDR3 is TGTGCCAGCAGCTTCAGGGGCGGCAGCACAGATACGCAGTATTTT. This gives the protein CASSFRGGSTDTQYF. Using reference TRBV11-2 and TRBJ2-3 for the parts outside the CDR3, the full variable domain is EAGVAQSPRYKIIEKRQSVAFWCNPISGHATLYWYQQILGQGPKLLIQFQNNGVVDDSQLPKDRFSAERLKGVDSTLKIQPAKLEDSAVYLCASSFRGGSTDTQYFGPGTRLTVL.

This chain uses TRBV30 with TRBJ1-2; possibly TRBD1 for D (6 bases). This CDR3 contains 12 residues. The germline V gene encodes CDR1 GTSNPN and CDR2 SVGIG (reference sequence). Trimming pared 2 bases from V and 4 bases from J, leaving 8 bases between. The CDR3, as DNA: TGTGCCTGGAGTTTGGGGGCCTATGGCTACACCTTC. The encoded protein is CAWSLGAYGYTF.